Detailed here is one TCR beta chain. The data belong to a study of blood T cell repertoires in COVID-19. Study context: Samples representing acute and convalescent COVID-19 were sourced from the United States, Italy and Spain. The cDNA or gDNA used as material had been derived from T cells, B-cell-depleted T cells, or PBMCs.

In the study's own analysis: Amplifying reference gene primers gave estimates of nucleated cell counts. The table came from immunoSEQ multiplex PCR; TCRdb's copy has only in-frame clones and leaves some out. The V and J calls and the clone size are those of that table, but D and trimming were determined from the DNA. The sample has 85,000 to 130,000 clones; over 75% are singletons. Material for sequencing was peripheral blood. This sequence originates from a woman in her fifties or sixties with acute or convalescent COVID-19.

Written as DNA, the CDR3 is TGTGCCAGCAGCTTAGGAGAGACAGGGCGCGGAAGCACAGATACGCAGTATTTT. It specifies CASSLGETGRGSTDTQYF. J is TRBJ2-3 and V is TRBV11-3, with 7 positions matching TRBD1. Trimming took 1 base from V and 0 from J; bases not matched to a gene: 10. Germline CDR1 reads SGHNT; CDR2 reads YENEEA. CDR3 size: 18 residues.